This TCR beta chain is drawn from a study of blood T cell repertoires in COVID-19. At the level of the study: The samples span acute and convalescent COVID-19 from the United States, Italy and Spain. PBMCs, B-cell-depleted T cells, or T cells were the source of the cDNA or gDNA that made up the material.

Under the authors' procedure: Estimates of nucleated cell counts were drawn from the amplification of reference gene primers. Libraries were prepared by immunoSEQ multiplex PCR; TCRdb keeps only in-frame clonotypes and omits some of them. V and J calls and clone size are given by that table; D and trimming were obtained from the DNA. The table lists some 150,000 clones, 85% of them singletons. The source of this sequence is a woman in her thirties or forties with active or convalescent COVID-19. Sample: peripheral blood.

In DNA form, the CDR3 reads TGTGCCAGCAGCTTAGCGACTCAGGGCCCCCGAACCGTGGAGACCCAGTACTTC. Protein sequence: CASSLATQGPRTVETQYF. The rearrangement links TRBV7-2 to TRBJ2-5, with D perhaps TRBD1 (5 bases). Germline loops: CDR1 SGHTA, CDR2 FQGNSA. The CDR3 length is 18 residues. V lost 0 bases to trimming and J lost 5 bases, with 22 bases between them.